This T cell receptor (beta chain) was sequenced during a study of shared T cell receptors in the human thymus. Using immunoSEQ multiplex PCR, the repertoire was profiled, and TCRdb retains in-frame clones only, with some absent. The repertoire holds over 350,000 clones, about 95% seen once, with approximately 0.02% in the top ten. This clone has just one count. Source material: thymocytes. The sequence derives from a human donor.

The chain's CDR3 is CATSPHEKYTEAFF. In DNA form, the CDR3 reads TGTGCCACCAGCCCTCACGAAAAGTACACTGAAGCTTTCTTT. The chain links TRBV15 to TRBJ1-1; D is uncertain. There are 14 residues in the CDR3. V shed 5 bases and J shed 3 bases, with 13 bases lying between them. Germline loops: CDR1 LNHNV, CDR2 YYDKDF (reference sequence). Based on the CDR3 plus reference TRBV15 and TRBJ1-1, the full variable domain is DAMVIQNPRYQVTQFGKPVTLSCSQTLNHNVMYWYQQKSSQAPKLLFHYYDKDFNNEADTPDNFQSRRPNTSFCFLDIRSPGLGDTAMYLCATSPHEKYTEAFFGQGTRLTVV.